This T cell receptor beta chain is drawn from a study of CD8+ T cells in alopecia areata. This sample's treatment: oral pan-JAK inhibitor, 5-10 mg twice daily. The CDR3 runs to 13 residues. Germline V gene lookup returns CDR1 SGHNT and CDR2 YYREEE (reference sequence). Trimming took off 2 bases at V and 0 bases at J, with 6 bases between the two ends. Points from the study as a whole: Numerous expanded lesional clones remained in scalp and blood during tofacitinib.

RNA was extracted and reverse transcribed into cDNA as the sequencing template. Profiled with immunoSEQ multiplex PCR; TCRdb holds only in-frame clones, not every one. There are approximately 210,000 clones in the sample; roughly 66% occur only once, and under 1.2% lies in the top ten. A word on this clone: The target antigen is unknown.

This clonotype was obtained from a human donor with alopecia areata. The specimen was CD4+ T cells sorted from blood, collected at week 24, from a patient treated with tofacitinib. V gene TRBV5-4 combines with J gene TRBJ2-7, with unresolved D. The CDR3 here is CASSFVDSYEQYF. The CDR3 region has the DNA TGTGCCAGCAGCTTCGTCGACTCCTACGAGCAGTACTTC.